The 32 T cell receptor beta chains in this list originate from one sample, sequenced in a study of control samples from healthy donors and cancer patients (TCRdb year 2020). Library prep was done by the immunoSEQ multiplex PCR assay. TCRdb's version of the immuneACCESS table is confined to in-frame rearrangements and falls short of the full clone set. An unresolved V gene accounts for under half of the shortfall where checked; the remainder is of unknown origin. Recorded for this sample are some 150,000 clones; about 90% of them occurred a single time. Under 9% of the sample lies in the top ten. Sequencing was done on a sample of blood. The receptor set was obtained from a man between 18 and 35 years old in good health.

The chain carries TRBV4-3 and TRBJ2-2; unclear D gene. The length of the CDR3 is 14 residues. The germline V gene has CDR1 LGHNA and CDR2 YSLEER. V shed 1 base and J shed 6 bases, with 9 bases lying between them. CDR3 coding DNA: TGCGCCAGCAGCCAAGTTTATGGGTCCGGGGAGCTGTTTTTT. Translating gives CASSQVYGSGELFF.

Only a few counts were recorded for this clone. This chain links TRBV12-3 or TRBV12-4 with TRBJ1-5; D remains ambiguous. The CDR3 spans 12 residues. Deletions cut 4 bases from V and 6 bases from J, with 7 bases between. CDR3 in DNA: TGTGCCAGCAGTTCGGGCAGTCAGCCCCAGCATTTT. This codes for CASSSGSQPQHF.

This chain connects TRBV7-9 to TRBJ2-2, with 7 bases matching TRBD2. Trimming removed 3 bases from V and 5 bases from J; junction bases left unmatched: 9. Germline V lookup: CDR1 SEHNR, CDR2 FQNEAQ (reference sequence). The CDR3 has 16 amino acids. The CDR3 nucleotides are TGTGCCAGCAGCTTGACCGGGAGGATGGGGACCGGGGAGCTGTTTTTT. Its protein is CASSLTGRMGTGELFF.

CDR3: CAWCRGTPPYEQYF. Here the CDR3 DNA reads TGTGCCTGGTGCCGGGGGACACCACCTTACGAGCAGTACTTC. The chain is built from TRBV30 and TRBJ2-7; D may correspond to TRBD1 or TRBD2 (6 bases each). The germline V and J ends were trimmed by 5 bases and 4 bases, with 18 bases remaining between them. Germline V lookup: CDR1 GTSNPN, CDR2 SVGIG (reference sequence). This CDR3 comprises 14 residues.

The gene calls are TRBV3-1 (or the pseudogene TRBV3-2) and TRBJ2-7, with a possible D match to TRBD2 (6 bases). Trimming took off 3 bases at V and 1 base at J, with 13 bases between the two ends. The CDR3 runs 15 residues. CDR1 LGHDT and CDR2 YNNKEL come from the germline V gene (reference sequence). The CDR3 loop reads CASSHPGVRSYEQYF. The CDR3 coding sequence is TGTGCCAGCAGCCACCCGGGGGTGAGGTCCTACGAGCAGTACTTC.

The chain employs TRBV28 and TRBJ1-1; 7 positions agree with TRBD1. Germline V lookup: CDR1 MDHEN, CDR2 SYDVKM. The CDR3 consists of 16 residues. V lost 2 bases, J lost 0 bases, and 6 bases stayed unmatched. The CDR3 nucleotides read TGTGCCAGCAGTTTAGGGACAGTTAGCATGAACACTGAAGCTTTCTTT. Translating gives CASSLGTVSMNTEAFF. The variable domain in full, completed from reference TRBV28 and TRBJ1-1, reads DVKVTQSSRYLVKRTGEKVFLECVQDMDHENMFWYRQDPGLGLRLIYFSYDVKMKEKGDIPEGYSVSREKKERFSLILESASTNQTSMYLCASSLGTVSMNTEAFFGQGTRLTVV.

The chain recombines TRBV28 with TRBJ1-2; D is ambiguous. CDR3 length: 13 amino acids. Germline CDR1 and CDR2: MDHEN and SYDVKM. V dropped 8 bases and J dropped 1 base, with 11 bases sitting between them. The CDR3 loop is CASHQRRNYGYTF. The CDR3 coding sequence is TGTGCCAGCCACCAACGACGTAACTATGGCTACACCTTC.

The chain joins TRBV10-3 to TRBJ1-6; D is unclear. Germline values: CDR1 ENHRY, CDR2 SYGVKD. The CDR3 length is 13 residues. Trimming took off 2 bases at V and 5 bases at J, with 4 bases between the two ends. The CDR3 sequence: CAISESDNSPLHF. CDR3 in DNA: TGTGCCATCAGTGAGAGTGATAATTCACCCCTCCACTTT.

This clone appeared a few times. The sample contains more than one DNA sequence encoding this CDR3. This chain uses TRBV9 with TRBJ1-1, with 7 bases matching TRBD1. The CDR3 consists of 13 residues. V shed 0 bases and J 4 bases; nucleotides not matched to a gene: 0. CDR1 is SGDLS, CDR2 YYNGEE, per germline. The CDR3 bases are TGTGCCAGCAGCGTAGGGACAGGCACTGAAGCTTTCTTT. Its protein product is CASSVGTGTEAFF.

This CDR3 is CASSFGGREQYF. The CDR3 DNA sequence: TGTGCCAGCAGCTTTGGGGGGCGAGAGCAGTACTTC. The chain links TRBV7-9 to TRBJ2-7; either TRBD1 or TRBD2 may fit D (6 bases each). The CDR3 totals 12 residues. In germline, CDR1 is SEHNR, CDR2 FQNEAQ (reference sequence). Trimming removed 3 bases at V and 7 bases at J, with 10 bases between.

In its sample, this clone was seen once. The chain has TRBV7-3 and TRBJ1-1; unclear D gene. Trimming left V 2 bases short and J 2 bases short, with 6 bases between. The CDR3 totals 13 residues. CDR1 is SGHTA, CDR2 FQGTGA, per germline. Here the CDR3 reads CASSLRGNTEAFF. The CDR3 coding sequence is TGTGCCAGCAGCTTACGGGGTAACACTGAAGCTTTCTTT.

The CDR3 loop reads CASTGLAGFGGELFF. CDR3 nucleotides: TGCGCCAGCACGGGACTAGCGGGGTTTGGCGGGGAGCTGTTTTTT. The rearrangement links TRBV4-1 to TRBJ2-2; TRBD2 matches at 13 bases. Germline CDR1 reads MGHRA; CDR2 reads YSYEKL. The CDR3 has 15 residues. The V segment lost 7 bases and the J segment 7 bases; nucleotides outside the gene matches: 6.

The DNA for the CDR3 is TGTGCCACCAGCAGAGATGAGGGGGCGGGTATTACGTTTTTT. Protein: CATSRDEGAGITFF. V is TRBV15 and J is TRBJ1-4; 7 bases match TRBD1. This CDR3 is 14 amino acids long. V was pared by 0 bases and J by 16 bases, with 11 bases of the junction left unmatched. The germline gives CDR1 LNHNV, CDR2 YYDKDF (reference sequence). Variable domain in full (rest from reference TRBV15 and TRBJ1-4): DAMVIQNPRYQVTQFGKPVTLSCSQTLNHNVMYWYQQKSSQAPKLLFHYYDKDFNNEADTPDNFQSRRPNTSFCFLDIRSPGLGDTAMYLCATSRDEGAGITFFGSGTQLSVL.

The chain carries TRBV12-3 or TRBV12-4 and TRBJ2-3; D is ambiguous. V was shortened by 5 bases and J by 4 bases, with 7 bases between the two germline ends. The CDR3 is 12 residues long. CDR3 amino acids: CASSQSPDTQYF. The CDR3 nucleotides read TGTGCCAGCAGTCAAAGCCCAGATACGCAGTATTTT.

The CDR3 reads CASSFMGGSNTEAFF. The CDR3 nucleotides are TGTGCCAGCAGCTTCATGGGGGGCTCGAACACTGAAGCTTTCTTT. V and J are TRBV5-6 and TRBJ1-1, with D possibly TRBD1 on 6 matching bases. Germline V gene data show CDR1 as SGHDT and CDR2 as YYEEEE. V lost 2 bases and J lost 1, with 12 bases in between. There are 15 residues in the CDR3.

CDR3 DNA sequence: TGTGCCAGCAAACAGGGGGCGAACACTGAAGCTTTCTTT. Residues: CASKQGANTEAFF. V gene TRBV7-3 combines with J gene TRBJ1-1, with TRBD1 matching 9 bases. The V gene end was trimmed by 7 bases and the J gene end by 1 base; junction bases not matched to a gene: 1. Germline V gene sequence: CDR1 SGHTA, CDR2 FQGTGA. This CDR3 is built from 13 residues.

V usage is TRBV5-1 and J usage is TRBJ1-2; TRBD1 matches 9 bases. CDR3 length equals 16 residues. V gave up 3 bases and J gave up 2 bases; unmatched junction bases: 8. The germline CDR1 and CDR2 sequences are SGHRS and YFSETQ. CDR3 amino acids: CASSSGQGLGNYGYTF. Here the CDR3 DNA reads TGCGCCAGCAGCTCGGGACAGGGTTTAGGAAACTATGGCTACACCTTC. Combining the CDR3 with reference TRBV5-1 and TRBJ1-2 gives the whole variable domain KAGVTQTPRYLIKTRGQQVTLSCSPISGHRSVSWYQQTPGQGLQFLFEYFSETQRNKGNFPGRFSGRQFSNSRSEMNVSTLELGDSALYLCASSSGQGLGNYGYTFGSGTRLTVV.

CDR3 coding DNA: TGTGCCAGCAGATGGGACAGGGGGGACAATCAGCCCCAGCATTTT. Amino acid sequence: CASRWDRGDNQPQHF. The rearrangement joins TRBV2 to TRBJ1-5; 11 bases line up with TRBD1. The germline gives CDR1 SNHLY, CDR2 FYNNEI. The CDR3 sequence is 15 residues long. J gave up 3 bases and V 6 bases, and 4 bases lay outside the gene matches.

V usage is TRBV6-6 and J usage is TRBJ2-2; TRBD2 agrees at 9 bases. V dropped 2 bases and J dropped 3; count of bases not matched to a gene: 4. From germline, CDR1 is MNHNY and CDR2 SVGAGI (reference sequence). The CDR3 covers 16 residues. For the CDR3, the DNA is TGTGCCAGCAGTTACGTCCGCGGGGGGGACACCGGGGAGCTGTTTTTT. Protein sequence: CASSYVRGGDTGELFF.

The chain combines TRBV7-3 with TRBJ2-7, with 9 bases matching TRBD2. V was clipped by 1 base and J by 1 base; unmatched bases: 14. CDR3 length equals 19 residues. The germline V gene has CDR1 SGHTA and CDR2 FQGTGA. The CDR3 bases are TGTGCCAGCAGCTTAAGTGGGACAATAGCGGGGGCCTTTTCCTACGAGCAGTACTTC. Encoded protein: CASSLSGTIAGAFSYEQYF.

V and J are TRBV28 and TRBJ1-6, with D tentatively TRBD1 (6 bases). Germline CDR1 and CDR2: MDHEN and SYDVKM. Trimming removed 5 bases from V and 10 bases from J, with 18 bases in between. This CDR3 contains 15 residues. The CDR3 nucleotides are TGTGCCAGCAGTCCTAGGGGGGAATGGAGCTCACCCCTCCACTTT. Its translation: CASSPRGEWSSPLHF. Supplemented by reference TRBV28 and TRBJ1-6, the full variable domain reads DVKVTQSSRYLVKRTGEKVFLECVQDMDHENMFWYRQDPGLGLRLIYFSYDVKMKEKGDIPEGYSVSREKKERFSLILESASTNQTSMYLCASSPRGEWSSPLHFGNGTRLTVT.

This sequence joins TRBV10-1 and TRBJ2-7; D is unclear. V lost 6 bases, J lost 1 base, and 7 bases lay in between. Germline V gives CDR1 WNHNN, CDR2 SYGVQD (reference sequence). There are 12 residues in the CDR3. CDR3 nucleotides: TGCGCCAGCAGCGACGGGTCCTACGAGCAGTACTTC. Residues: CASSDGSYEQYF.

The chain is built from TRBV7-6 and TRBJ2-1; D not certain. Germline values: CDR1 SGHVS, CDR2 FNYEAQ. V lost 1 base to trimming and J lost 9 bases, with 16 bases between them. This CDR3 has 15 residues. The CDR3 DNA reads TGTGCCAGCAGCTTAGAATTTCCGGCGGTAGGTGAGCAGTTCTTC. Protein sequence: CASSLEFPAVGEQFF.

This sequence joins TRBV5-1 and TRBJ1-6; TRBD1 matches 9 bases. The CDR3 covers 17 residues. Germline CDR1 is SGHRS and CDR2 is YFSETQ. The J segment lost 7 bases and the V segment lost 5 bases, leaving 13 bases of the junction unmatched. The CDR3 nucleotides are TGCGCCAGCAGTCAGAGAGACCCGGGACAGGGAAATTCACCCCTCCACTTT. Translated, it gives CASSQRDPGQGNSPLHF.

The rearrangement links TRBV7-9 to TRBJ1-1; D is unresolved. Germline values: CDR1 SEHNR, CDR2 FQNEAQ (reference sequence). V lost 5 bases, J lost 1 base, and 8 bases lay in between. This CDR3 is built from 13 residues. The CDR3 DNA reads as TGTGCCAGCAGCCTCCCCCAGAACACTGAAGCTTTCTTT. This codes for CASSLPQNTEAFF.

V and J are TRBV10-3 and TRBJ2-5; no reliable D call. Trimming took off 3 bases at V and 11 bases at J, with 22 bases between the two ends. CDR3 size: 15 residues. Germline loops: CDR1 ENHRY, CDR2 SYGVKD. The CDR3: CAISDPGQSSVGQYF. The CDR3 region has the DNA TGTGCCATCAGTGACCCTGGTCAATCCTCGGTGGGTCAGTACTTC.

The chain links TRBV30 to TRBJ2-7, with 7 bases matching TRBD1. Germline CDR1 and CDR2: GTSNPN and SVGIG (reference sequence). The CDR3 runs 12 residues. Trimming at V came to 5 bases and at J to 6 bases, leaving 7 bases not matched to a gene. The CDR3 DNA is TGTGCCTGGGGGACAGAGGGGACCGAGCAGTACTTC. It encodes CAWGTEGTEQYF.

The V gene is TRBV5-1, the J gene TRBJ2-7; D possibly matches TRBD1 or TRBD2 (6 bases each). The CDR3 consists of 14 residues. Trimming stripped 1 base from V and 5 bases from J, with 13 bases between. Germline V gene sequence: CDR1 SGHRS, CDR2 YFSETQ. CDR3 sequence (DNA): TGCGCCAGCAGCTTGTGGGGGGCTGGCAACGAGCAGTACTTC. This encodes CASSLWGAGNEQYF.

Note on this clone: Other DNA sequences from this sample encode an identical CDR3 as well. The chain combines TRBV12-3 or TRBV12-4 with TRBJ2-5, with D hard to call. The CDR3 length is 11 residues. Between the trimmed V and J ends, which lost 1 base and 4 bases, there was a span of 1 base. This chain's CDR3 is CASSLGETQYF. The DNA of the CDR3 is TGTGCCAGCAGTTTAGGAGAGACCCAGTACTTC.

V gene TRBV18 combines with J gene TRBJ1-2; TRBD1 agrees at 9 bases. The CDR3 loop spans 15 amino acids. With V trimmed by 3 bases and J by 2 bases, 4 bases remained unmatched. CDR1 is KGHSH, CDR2 LQKENI, per germline. CDR3 sequence (DNA): TGTGCCAGCTCACCCAGGGACAGGGTGAACTATGGCTACACCTTC. Residues: CASSPRDRVNYGYTF.

The genes are TRBV29-1 and TRBJ2-6, with D uncertain. Trimming removed 6 bases from V and 0 bases from J, with 6 bases in between. Per germline, CDR1 SQVTM and CDR2 ANQGSEA. The CDR3 runs 13 residues. DNA of the CDR3: TGCAGCGTGACCGTCTCTGGGGCCAACGTCCTGACTTTC. As protein: CSVTVSGANVLTF.

The chain links TRBV6-1 to TRBJ1-2, with a weak D call TRBD1 (5 bases). V was clipped by 0 bases and J by 4 bases, with 15 bases between them. Germline V gene sequence: CDR1 MNHNS, CDR2 SASEGT. The CDR3 has 16 residues. The CDR3 reads CASSEALAGSGYGYTF. The DNA of the CDR3 is TGTGCCAGCAGTGAAGCTTTAGCAGGGTCGGGCTATGGCTACACCTTC.